A single sample gave rise to the 26 T cell receptor beta chains below, sequenced in a study of beta chain features in type 1 diabetes. TCRB transcripts that were expressed got sequenced, as all of the isolated RNA had been reverse transcribed. The assay was immunoSEQ multiplex PCR, and TCRdb's table has in-frame clones only and misses some. The data contain about 150,000 clones, 11% of them singletons. The sample was central memory CD4+ T cells from blood. Source of these receptors: a man between 18 and 35 years old in good health.

The sample holds a few counts of this clone. The genes are TRBV28 and TRBJ1-1; no definite D call. CDR1 and CDR2 (germline): MDHEN, SYDVKM. Trimming shortened V by 3 bases and J by 1 base, and 9 bases separated the two germline ends. There are 14 residues in the CDR3. CDR3 sequence (DNA): TGTGCCAGCAGTTTTGCCAGCTGGAACACTGAAGCTTTCTTT. Residues: CASSFASWNTEAFF.

This clone turned up a few times. This chain uses TRBV2 with TRBJ1-4; the D gene is possibly TRBD1 (5 bases). Germline V gives CDR1 SNHLY, CDR2 FYNNEI. Trimming removed 6 bases from V and 5 bases from J, with 13 bases in between. The CDR3 runs 14 residues. The CDR3 loop reads CASRIRERNEKLFF. As DNA, the CDR3 is TGTGCCAGCAGGATCAGGGAACGAAATGAAAAACTGTTTTTT.

V usage is TRBV28 and J usage is TRBJ1-1; no firm D call. The V end was cut by 7 bases, the J end by 7 bases, with 10 bases between. This CDR3 is built from 11 residues. The germline CDR1 and CDR2 sequences are MDHEN and SYDVKM. CDR3 in amino acids: CASKGRDEAFF. The CDR3 nucleotides read TGTGCCAGCAAAGGTCGAGATGAAGCTTTCTTT.

This clone occurred a few times. The genes are TRBV30 and TRBJ1-5; D not resolved. V was shortened by 3 bases and J by 1 base, with 7 bases between the two germline ends. Germline lookup yields CDR1 GTSNPN and CDR2 SVGIG (reference sequence). The CDR3 extends over 13 amino acids. Here the CDR3 DNA reads TGTGCCTGGAGCTTTCGGAGCAATCAGCCCCAGCATTTT. Translation: CAWSFRSNQPQHF. The entire variable domain, with the rest obtained from reference TRBV30 and TRBJ1-5, is as follows: SQTIHQWPATLVQPVGSPLSLECTVEGTSNPNLYWYRQAAGRGLQLLFYSVGIGQISSEVPQNLSASRPQDRQFILSSKKLLLSDSGFYLCAWSFRSNQPQHFGDGTRLSIL.

This clone has a handful of counts. This sequence joins TRBV7-3 and TRBJ2-7; 8 positions match TRBD1. This CDR3 is 15 amino acids long. Germline V gene lookup returns CDR1 SGHTA and CDR2 FQGTGA. V shed 5 bases and J 0 bases; nucleotides not matched to a gene: 6. In DNA form, the CDR3 reads TGTGCCAGCAGCCTTACAGGGGGATACTCCTACGAGCAGTACTTC. This translates into CASSLTGGYSYEQYF. The variable domain in full, completed from reference TRBV7-3 and TRBJ2-7, reads GAGVSQTPSNKVTEKGKYVELRCDPISGHTALYWYRQSLGQGPEFLIYFQGTGAADDSGLPNDRFFAVRPEGSVSTLKIQRTERGDSAVYLCASSLTGGYSYEQYFGPGTRLTVT.

This clone was seen more than once but under ten times. The chain uses TRBV27 and TRBJ1-2; TRBD1 matches at 8 bases. V gave up 4 bases and J gave up 5 bases; unmatched junction bases: 12. Germline-derived CDR1 and CDR2 are MNHEY and SMNVEV (reference sequence). CDR3 size: 16 residues. For the CDR3, the DNA is TGTGCCAGCAGTTCGGCCCGGACAGGGCCAATATATGGCTACACCTTC. Its translation: CASSSARTGPIYGYTF.

V gene TRBV7-3 combines with J gene TRBJ1-6; D remains ambiguous. CDR1 is SGHTA, CDR2 FQGTGA, per germline. Trimming removed 4 bases from V and 7 bases from J, with 14 bases in between. CDR3 length equals 15 residues. The CDR3: CASSSSGFPNSPLHF. In DNA form, the CDR3 reads TGTGCCAGCAGCTCCTCCGGGTTTCCCAATTCACCCCTCCACTTT.

This clone was detected only a few times. The CDR3 DNA reads TGTGCCAGCAGCGTAGATAGCGGTACCTACAATGAGCAGTTCTTC. Translation: CASSVDSGTYNEQFF. The V call is TRBV9, the J call TRBJ2-1, with D perhaps matching TRBD2 (6 bases). The ends were cut back, 0 bases at V and 2 bases at J, with 9 bases in the middle. The CDR3 is 15 amino acids. CDR1 and CDR2 (germline): SGDLS, YYNGEE.

This chain uses TRBV7-9 with TRBJ2-3, with D perhaps TRBD1 or TRBD2 (6 bases each). This CDR3 comprises 15 residues. The germline CDR1 and CDR2 sequences are SEHNR and FQNEAQ (reference sequence). V gave up 4 bases and J gave up 1 base, with 12 bases separating them. DNA for the CDR3: TGTGCCAGCAGCTCGAAGGGGGGTGGCACAGATACGCAGTATTTT. Protein: CASSSKGGGTDTQYF.

CDR3: CAWSRGRVTEAFF. For the CDR3, the DNA is TGTGCCTGGAGTCGGGGCAGGGTGACTGAAGCTTTCTTT. The chain joins TRBV30 to TRBJ1-1; possibly TRBD1 for D (5 bases). The germline V gene encodes CDR1 GTSNPN and CDR2 SVGIG (reference sequence). The V end was cut by 2 bases, the J end by 5 bases, with 12 bases between. The CDR3 is made up of 13 amino acids.

This sequence joins TRBV7-9 and TRBJ2-5, with 9 bases matching TRBD1. With V trimmed by 5 bases and J by 1 base, 8 bases remained unmatched. Germline assignment: CDR1 SEHNR and CDR2 FQNEAQ (reference sequence). The CDR3 is 16 amino acids. DNA of the CDR3: TGTGCCAGCAGCCAAGGGACAGGGATTCCCCAAGAGACCCAGTACTTC. This encodes CASSQGTGIPQETQYF.

This rearrangement joins TRBV15 to TRBJ2-3; 7 bases match TRBD1. The CDR3 has 14 residues. V lost 5 bases and J lost 3; bases outside the gene matches: 5. Germline V CDR1 and CDR2: LNHNV, YYDKDF (reference sequence). The CDR3 here is CATSGNRGTDTQYF. The DNA for the CDR3 is TGTGCCACCAGCGGGAACAGGGGAACAGATACGCAGTATTTT.

The rearrangement joins TRBV28 to TRBJ2-1; 12 bases align to TRBD2. The CDR3 extends over 13 amino acids. V shed 3 bases and J 10 bases; nucleotides not matched to a gene: 1. The V gene's germline CDR1 is MDHEN and CDR2 SYDVKM. The CDR3 bases are TGTGCCAGCAGTTTGGGGACTAGCGGGGAGCAGTTCTTC. Its translation: CASSLGTSGEQFF. The whole variable domain, filled in from reference TRBV28 and TRBJ2-1, reads DVKVTQSSRYLVKRTGEKVFLECVQDMDHENMFWYRQDPGLGLRLIYFSYDVKMKEKGDIPEGYSVSREKKERFSLILESASTNQTSMYLCASSLGTSGEQFFGPGTRLTVL.

The chain is built from TRBV4-3 and TRBJ1-1; D is ambiguous. V dropped 0 bases and J dropped 5 bases, with 13 bases sitting between them. The CDR3 consists of 15 residues. Germline values: CDR1 LGHNA, CDR2 YSLEER. The CDR3 reads CASSQDPLGLTEAFF. The CDR3 nucleotides read TGCGCCAGCAGCCAAGATCCGTTAGGCCTAACTGAAGCTTTCTTT.

This chain connects TRBV7-2 to TRBJ2-2; D remains ambiguous. Trimming removed 1 base from V and 1 base from J, with 4 bases in between. This CDR3 spans 14 amino acids. Germline CDR1 is SGHTA and CDR2 is FQGNSA. The CDR3 nucleotides read TGTGCCAGCAGCTTAGGAGTGAACACCGGGGAGCTGTTTTTT. Residues: CASSLGVNTGELFF.

This clone was seen a few times. V and J are TRBV27 and TRBJ2-2; 7 bases align to TRBD2. Germline CDR1 and CDR2: MNHEY and SMNVEV (reference sequence). This CDR3 has 17 residues. Trimming cost V 3 bases and J 6 bases; bases outside gene matches: 13. CDR3 loop: CASSLRATRTRSGELFF. CDR3 coding DNA: TGTGCCAGCAGTTTGCGGGCAACTCGGACTAGGTCCGGGGAGCTGTTTTTT.

This clone was seen more than once but under ten times. The V gene is TRBV6-5, the J gene TRBJ2-7; D remains ambiguous. In germline, CDR1 is MNHEY, CDR2 SVGAGI. The CDR3 covers 9 residues. V gave up 8 bases and J gave up 2 bases, with 1 base separating them. The CDR3 nucleotides are TGTGCCAGCCCCTACGAGCAGTACTTC. As protein: CASPYEQYF.

V is TRBV28 and J is TRBJ1-1; a possible D gene is TRBD1 (6 bases). CDR3 size: 11 residues. Germline V lookup: CDR1 MDHEN, CDR2 SYDVKM. Trimming took off 5 bases at V and 11 bases at J, with 12 bases between the two ends. The CDR3, as DNA: TGTGCCAGCAGTATGCGGACAGCGGCTTTCTTT. Its protein product is CASSMRTAAFF.

The chain couples TRBV7-2 to TRBJ1-5; D ambiguous. Deletions cut 4 bases from V and 4 bases from J, with 8 bases between. The CDR3 contains 13 residues. The germline V gene encodes CDR1 SGHTA and CDR2 FQGNSA. CDR3 sequence (DNA): TGTGCCAGCAGCTACAGAGTTAATCAGCCCCAGCATTTT. It specifies CASSYRVNQPQHF. Full variable domain (missing parts from reference TRBV7-2 and TRBJ1-5): GAGVSQSPSNKVTEKGKDVELRCDPISGHTALYWYRQSLGQGLEFLIYFQGNSAPDKSGLPSDRFSAERTGGSVSTLTIQRTQQEDSAVYLCASSYRVNQPQHFGDGTRLSIL.

This clone was detected a few times. Other DNA sequences from this sample encode an identical CDR3 as well. The CDR3 loop reads CASSLDRTTYEQYF. The CDR3 DNA is TGTGCCAGTAGTTTGGACAGAACAACCTACGAGCAGTACTTC. The chain couples TRBV19 to TRBJ2-7; possible D gene TRBD1, 6 bases. V lost 5 bases and J lost 2, with 13 bases in between. CDR1 is LNHDA and CDR2 is SQIVND in the germline V gene (reference sequence). The CDR3 covers 14 residues.

J is TRBJ2-1 and V is TRBV5-1; D might be TRBD2 (6 bases). The germline gives CDR1 SGHRS, CDR2 YFSETQ. Trimming pared 3 bases from V and 6 bases from J, leaving 10 bases between. The CDR3 covers 13 residues. CDR3 nucleotide sequence: TGCGCCAGCAGCTCCTCGACTAGCAATGAGCAGTTCTTC. It yields the protein CASSSSTSNEQFF. The full variable domain, in which reference TRBV5-1 and TRBJ2-1 provide the parts outside the CDR3, is KAGVTQTPRYLIKTRGQQVTLSCSPISGHRSVSWYQQTPGQGLQFLFEYFSETQRNKGNFPGRFSGRQFSNSRSEMNVSTLELGDSALYLCASSSSTSNEQFFGPGTRLTVL.

V gene TRBV11-1 combines with J gene TRBJ2-1; no definite D call. The CDR3 is 12 amino acids. The germline V gene has CDR1 SGHAT and CDR2 FQDESV (reference sequence). Trimming stripped 5 bases from V and 10 bases from J, with 12 bases between. CDR3 loop: CASSPNLGEQFF. DNA for the CDR3: TGTGCCAGCAGCCCGAATCTCGGGGAGCAGTTCTTC.

In its sample, this clone was seen a few times. The CDR3 nucleotides read TGTGCCATCAGTGGGTACCCCGACAGGGCGGTGACCCAGTACTTC. It specifies CAISGYPDRAVTQYF. The J gene is TRBJ2-5, the V gene TRBV10-3, with TRBD1 identical over 7 bases. This CDR3 has 15 amino acids. Looked up from germline, CDR1 is ENHRY and CDR2 is SYGVKD. The J segment lost 7 bases and the V segment lost 4 bases, leaving 12 bases of the junction unmatched.

In its sample, this clone was seen a few times. This chain links TRBV4-1 with TRBJ1-2; D might be TRBD1 (5 bases). CDR1 MGHRA and CDR2 YSYEKL come from the germline V gene. The CDR3 sequence is 14 residues long. V gave up 0 bases and J gave up 4 bases, with 9 bases separating them. CDR3 nucleotide sequence: TGCGCCAGCAGCCAAGATAGGGGCCCCTATGGCTACACCTTC. Its translation: CASSQDRGPYGYTF.

This clone was counted between two and nine times. The genes are TRBV18 and TRBJ2-5, with D possibly TRBD1 on 5 matching bases. CDR3 size: 14 residues. Germline V gene sequence: CDR1 KGHSH, CDR2 LQKENI. V was pared by 6 bases and J by 5 bases, with 16 bases between. CDR3 amino acids: CASSQGTAAETQYF. CDR3 DNA sequence: TGTGCCAGCTCCCAGGGTACAGCCGCGGAGACCCAGTACTTC.

The gene calls are TRBV9 and TRBJ2-5; tentative D call: TRBD1 (6 bases). This CDR3 contains 15 residues. Germline V gene data show CDR1 as SGDLS and CDR2 as YYNGEE. Trimming took 2 bases from V and 1 from J, leaving 12 bases between them. The CDR3 nucleotides read TGTGCCAGCAGCGTGGGGGCACCCCCCCAAGAGACCCAGTACTTC. It yields the protein CASSVGAPPQETQYF.